Given below is one T cell receptor (beta chain) in context. These data originate in a study of T cell changes during pregnancy in multiple sclerosis. Sequencing was performed with immunoSEQ multiplex PCR; in TCRdb, only in-frame clones are kept and a portion is missing. This sample yields approximately 40,000 clones, of which around 90% are seen a single time; roughly 0.38% belongs to the top ten. CDR3 size: 15 residues. V lost 5 bases and J 0 bases, leaving 11 bases between the germline ends. CDR1 is SEHNR and CDR2 is FQNEAQ in the germline V gene (reference sequence). The rearrangement joins TRBV7-9 to TRBJ1-3; possibly TRBD1 for D (6 bases). Material: CD4+ T cells from peripheral blood mononuclear cells, obtained after pregnancy. This sequence was found in a female donor in good health, enrolled as a control in a pregnancy study. Written as DNA, the CDR3 is TGTGCCAGCAGCGAAAAGGGACACTCTGGAAACACCATATATTTT. This translates into CASSEKGHSGNTIYF.